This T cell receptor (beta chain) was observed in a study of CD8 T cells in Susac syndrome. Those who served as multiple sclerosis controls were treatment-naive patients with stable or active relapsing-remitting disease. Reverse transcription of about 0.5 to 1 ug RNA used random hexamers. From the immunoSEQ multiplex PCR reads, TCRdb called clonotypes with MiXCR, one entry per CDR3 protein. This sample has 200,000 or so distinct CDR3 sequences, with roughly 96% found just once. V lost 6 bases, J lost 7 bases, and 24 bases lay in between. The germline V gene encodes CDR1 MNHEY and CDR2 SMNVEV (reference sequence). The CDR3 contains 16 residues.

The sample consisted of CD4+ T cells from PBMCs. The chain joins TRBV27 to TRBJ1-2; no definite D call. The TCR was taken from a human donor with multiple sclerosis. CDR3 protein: CASSSNSGRRLRGYTF. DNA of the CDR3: TGTGCCAGCAGCTCCAATTCGGGTAGAAGACTGCGTGGCTACACCTTC.